A single T cell receptor (beta chain) is shown here with its context. Its specificity is not known. The data were obtained in a study of CXCR3-negative and CXCR3-positive naive CD8 T cells. Study context: The study obtained roughly 130 million TRB reads, about 1.5 +/- 0.3 million per library.

The CDR3 sequence is 14 residues long. The germline gives CDR1 MGHRA, CDR2 YSYEKL. Study-wide points: TRB CDR3s were more hydrophobic in CXCR3-positive than in CXCR3-negative naive cells. PBMCs showed partially decreased CXCR3 expression after cryopreservation, and most assays used fresh PBMCs.

Preparation of TRB cDNA libraries relied on 5' RACE carrying UMI labels. From its re-call of the 5' RACE reads, TCRdb lists each CDR3 protein once, without DNA. This table lists some 61,000 distinct CDR3 sequences. The chain is built from TRBV4-1 and TRBJ1-4. This receptor was taken from a human donor in good health. Some clones in this sample may be carry-over from other donors' samples. Material for sequencing was naive CXCR3- CD8+ T cells from blood. The subset is: CD45RO-CCR7+CD27+CD95- naive CD8+ T cells lacking CXCR3 (TNR3-). The CDR3 sequence is CASRIPSTNEKLFF.